Listed below are T cell receptor beta chains from one sample, sequenced in a study of cytomegalovirus exposure and HLA in healthy donors. Method: immunoSEQ multiplex PCR; TCRdb's copy keeps in-frame clones and lacks some. Of 160,000 or so clones in the sample, roughly 85% are singletons; the top ten hold about 2.3%. Material for sequencing was PBMCs. The receptors derive from a woman under 30 in good health and CMV-seronegative. The CDR3 runs from the conserved cysteine through the conserved F or W. A D gene is named only where the DNA matches it firmly. Clone size, where shown, is once, few, many, or a class for clones that have expanded.

size,D,V,J,CDR3,DNA
NA,NA,TRBV5-1,TRBJ1-1,CASSPENRAVTFF,TGCGCCAGCAGCCCTGAAAACAGGGCTGTTACTTTCTTT
NA,TRBD1,TRBV7-9,TRBJ1-2,CASSPATGGNNYGYTF,TGTGCCAGCAGCCCAGCGACAGGGGGCAATAACTATGGCTACACCTTC
NA,NA,TRBV6-5,TRBJ2-1,CASSYVRQRAYNEQFF,TGTGCCAGCAGTTACGTGCGACAGAGAGCATACAATGAGCAGTTCTTC
NA,TRBD1,TRBV27,TRBJ2-5,CASSSRGRLVETQYF,TGTGCCAGCAGTTCCAGGGGGCGCTTAGTCGAGACCCAGTACTTC
NA,NA,TRBV5-1,TRBJ1-1,CASSLASGSRDEAFF,TGCGCCAGCAGCTTGGCCTCAGGGTCCAGGGATGAAGCTTTCTTT
NA,NA,TRBV28,TRBJ1-2,CASSLLRGLPTF,TGTGCCAGCAGTTTATTGAGGGGGTTACCCACCTTC
NA,TRBD1,TRBV30,TRBJ1-2,CAFGQGGLNYGYTF,TGTGCCTTCGGACAGGGCGGTCTTAACTATGGCTACACCTTC
NA,TRBD1,TRBV11-2,TRBJ2-3,CASSPHPDRATDTQYF,TGTGCCAGCAGCCCTCACCCGGACAGGGCCACAGATACGCAGTATTTT
NA,TRBD2,TRBV30,TRBJ2-5,CAWSIGRLGGETQYF,TGTGCCTGGTCCATTGGACGCCTGGGGGGGGAGACCCAGTACTTC
NA,NA,TRBV4-3,TRBJ2-7,CASGQDSAVSYEQYF,TGCGCCAGCGGCCAAGATTCGGCGGTCTCCTACGAGCAGTACTTC
few,TRBD1,TRBV29-1,TRBJ2-7,CSVADRVKRNEQYF,TGCAGCGTAGCGGACAGGGTAAAGAGGAACGAGCAGTACTTC
NA,TRBD2,TRBV7-8,TRBJ2-2,CASSPLSGSSGELFF,TGTGCCAGCAGCCCACTTAGCGGGAGCTCCGGGGAGCTGTTTTTT
NA,TRBD1,TRBV5-6,TRBJ1-5,CASSLGTGRNQPQHF,TGTGCCAGCAGCCTAGGGACAGGGCGGAATCAGCCCCAGCATTTT
NA,TRBD1,TRBV19,TRBJ1-6,CASKTGVNSPLHF,TGTGCCAGTAAAACAGGGGTTAATTCACCCCTCCACTTT
NA,NA,TRBV2,TRBJ2-1,CASSERVSYNEQFF,TGTGCCAGCAGTGAACGGGTATCCTACAATGAGCAGTTCTTC
NA,TRBD1,TRBV5-1,TRBJ1-3,CASSLGTGPGNTIYF,TGCGCCAGCAGCTTGGGGACAGGGCCTGGAAACACCATATATTTT
few,NA,TRBV10-1,TRBJ2-3,CASRGGSMSTDTQYF,TGCGCCAGCCGTGGGGGCTCTATGAGCACAGATACGCAGTATTTT
once,NA,TRBV14,TRBJ1-5,CASSQSQSNQPQHF,TGTGCCAGCAGCCAGTCACAAAGCAATCAGCCCCAGCATTTT
NA,NA,TRBV5-1,TRBJ2-5,CASSLAGGPAVAQYF,TGCGCCAGCAGCTTGGCGGGCGGGCCTGCGGTGGCCCAGTACTTC
NA,NA,TRBV30,TRBJ1-2,CAWGRLGYTF,TGTGCCTGGGGAAGACTAGGCTACACCTTC
NA,NA,TRBV25-1,TRBJ2-4,CASSKPEPQDIQYF,TGTGCCAGCAGCAAGCCCGAACCGCAGGACATTCAGTACTTC
NA,TRBD1,TRBV4-1,TRBJ2-7,CASSQDRQGAIYEQYF,TGCGCCAGCAGCCAAGATAGGCAGGGGGCAATATACGAGCAGTACTTC
NA,NA,TRBV2,TRBJ1-6,CATTPDRNSPLHF,TGTGCCACCACCCCGGACAGAAATTCACCCCTCCACTTT
NA,NA,TRBV23-1,TRBJ2-5,CASTRDFQETQYF,TGCGCCAGCACCCGGGACTTCCAAGAGACCCAGTACTTC
NA,NA,TRBV27,TRBJ1-5,CASRGSSNQPQHF,TGTGCCAGTAGGGGAAGTAGCAATCAGCCCCAGCATTTT
NA,NA,TRBV28,TRBJ1-2,CASSALSKRNYGYTF,TGTGCCAGCAGTGCGCTAAGCAAGAGAAACTATGGCTACACCTTC
NA,NA,TRBV30,TRBJ2-7,CAWSVLGEQYF,TGTGCCTGGAGTGTACTAGGCGAGCAGTACTTC
NA,NA,TRBV25-1,TRBJ1-3,CASSETGFWNTIYF,TGTGCCAGCAGTGAAACAGGGTTCTGGAACACCATATATTTT
NA,TRBD1,TRBV6-5,TRBJ1-4,CATRGTGDEKLFF,TGTGCCACCCGGGGGACAGGGGACGAAAAACTGTTTTTT
once,NA,TRBV21-1,TRBJ2-3,CASSKGAADTQYF,TGTGCCAGCAGCAAGGGGGCGGCAGATACGCAGTATTTT
NA,TRBD2,TRBV19,TRBJ2-3,CASSPTLSAGGTDTQYF,TGTGCCAGTAGCCCCACCCTCTCGGCGGGAGGAACAGATACGCAGTATTTT
NA,NA,TRBV11-2,TRBJ2-3,CASSVWGATDTQYF,TGTGCCAGCAGTGTGTGGGGAGCCACAGATACGCAGTATTTT
medium-sized,NA,TRBV5-1,TRBJ2-7,CASSLDGGSSYEQYF,TGCGCCAGCAGCTTGGACGGGGGAAGCTCCTACGAGCAGTACTTC
NA,NA,TRBV7-6,TRBJ1-6,CASSLALKGERNSPLHF,TGTGCCAGCAGCTTAGCGTTGAAGGGAGAACGTAATTCACCCCTCCACTTT
NA,TRBD1,TRBV28,TRBJ2-3,CASSSQGADTQYF,TGTGCCAGCAGCTCGCAGGGGGCAGATACGCAGTATTTT
NA,NA,TRBV28,TRBJ2-7,CASSYQGPFKQYF,TGTGCCAGCAGTTACCAGGGGCCCTTCAAGCAGTACTTC
NA,TRBD2,TRBV30,TRBJ2-1,CAWRGLAANEQFF,TGTGCCTGGAGGGGACTAGCGGCGAATGAGCAGTTCTTC
NA,TRBD1,TRBV11-2,TRBJ1-2,CASSTFYRGNSRTNYGYTF,TGTGCCAGCAGCACTTTTTACAGGGGGAACTCCCGGACTAACTATGGCTACACCTTC
once,NA,TRBV9,TRBJ2-4,CASSPDHLGEVLLAKNIQYF,TGTGCCAGCAGCCCCGACCATTTAGGGGAAGTTCTTTTAGCCAAAAACATTCAGTACTTC
NA,TRBD1,TRBV6-5,TRBJ1-5,CASSRGTDQPQHF,TGTGCCAGCAGCCGAGGGACAGATCAGCCCCAGCATTTT
once,NA,TRBV9,TRBJ2-5,CASSVLGLQETQYF,TGTGCCAGCAGCGTACTGGGACTTCAAGAGACCCAGTACTTC
NA,NA,TRBV28,TRBJ2-7,CASRQGYRGYEQYF,TGTGCCAGCAGACAGGGATACAGAGGCTACGAGCAGTACTTC
NA,TRBD1,TRBV28,TRBJ2-6,CASRGKDRGFSGANVLTF,TGTGCCAGCAGGGGGAAGGACAGGGGGTTCTCTGGGGCCAACGTCCTGACTTTC
NA,NA,TRBV13,TRBJ1-2,CASSLGSTVYGYTF,TGTGCCAGCAGCTTAGGCAGCACAGTCTATGGCTACACCTTC
NA,NA,TRBV4-2,TRBJ1-6,CASSQVQRPLLLHF,TGTGCCAGCAGCCAAGTTCAGCGCCCTCTCCTCCTCCACTTT
NA,NA,TRBV11-2,TRBJ2-3,CASSLMVGADTQYF,TGTGCCAGCAGCTTAATGGTCGGGGCAGATACGCAGTATTTT
once,TRBD1,TRBV7-7,TRBJ1-6,CASSFVGGSRNSPLHF,TGTGCCAGCAGCTTTGTAGGGGGCTCGCGTAATTCACCCCTCCACTTT
NA,NA,TRBV19,TRBJ1-5,CASSIRQGISNQPQHF,TGTGCCAGTAGTATAAGGCAGGGAATAAGCAATCAGCCCCAGCATTTT
NA,NA,TRBV21-1,TRBJ1-2,CASSKSGQVHGYTF,TGTGCCAGCAGCAAATCGGGACAGGTTCATGGCTACACCTTC
NA,NA,TRBV28,TRBJ1-6,CASRGQDYYNSPLHF,TGTGCCAGCAGAGGGCAGGACTATTATAATTCACCCCTCCACTTT
NA,TRBD1,TRBV13,TRBJ1-5,CASSLTGGGLVSQPQHF,TGTGCCAGCAGCTTGACAGGGGGAGGTTTGGTCAGTCAGCCCCAGCATTTT
NA,NA,TRBV28,TRBJ1-1,CASSFNRLNTEAFF,TGTGCCAGCAGTTTTAACAGGTTGAACACTGAAGCTTTCTTT